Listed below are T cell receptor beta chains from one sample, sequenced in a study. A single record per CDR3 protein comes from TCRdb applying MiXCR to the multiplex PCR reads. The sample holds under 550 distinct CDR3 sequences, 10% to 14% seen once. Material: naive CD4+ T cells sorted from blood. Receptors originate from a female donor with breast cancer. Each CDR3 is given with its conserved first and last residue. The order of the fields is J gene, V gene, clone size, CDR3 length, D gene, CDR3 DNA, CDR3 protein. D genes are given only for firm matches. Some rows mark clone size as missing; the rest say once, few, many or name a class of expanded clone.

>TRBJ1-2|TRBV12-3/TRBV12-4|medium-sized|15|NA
TGTGCCAGCAGTCCCCGACAGAATCCTATCTATGGCTACACCTTC
CASSPRQNPIYGYTF
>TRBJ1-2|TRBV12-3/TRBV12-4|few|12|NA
TGTGCCAGCAGTTCCAACTACCGTGGCTACACCTTC
CASSSNYRGYTF
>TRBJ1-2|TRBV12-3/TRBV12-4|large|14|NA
TGTGCCAGCAGTTTCCCTCCCGGCGACTATGGCTACACCTTC
CASSFPPGDYGYTF
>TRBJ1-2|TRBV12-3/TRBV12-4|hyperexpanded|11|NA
TGTGCCAGCAGTTCCAGCTATGGCTACACCTTC
CASSSSYGYTF
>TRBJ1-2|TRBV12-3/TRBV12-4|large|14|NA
TGTGCCAGCAGTCCCATACAGGGAGGCTATGGCTACACCTTC
CASSPIQGGYGYTF
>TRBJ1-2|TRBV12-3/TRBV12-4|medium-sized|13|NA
TGTGCCAGCAGTTTAACTGGGCTTTATGGCTACACCTTC
CASSLTGLYGYTF
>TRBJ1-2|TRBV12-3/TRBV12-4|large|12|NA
TGTGCCAGCAGTAATCAGCAATATGGCTACACCTTC
CASSNQQYGYTF
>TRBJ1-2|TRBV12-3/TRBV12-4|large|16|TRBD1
TGTGCCAGCAGTTCCTGGGACAGCTCCTCTAACTATGGCTACACCTTC
CASSSWDSSSNYGYTF
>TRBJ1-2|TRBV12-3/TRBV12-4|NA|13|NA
TGTGCCAGCAGTCCATTAAGAGCATACGGCTACACCTTC
CASSPLRAYGYTF
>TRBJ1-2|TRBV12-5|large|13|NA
TGTGCTAGTGGAACAGGGTTAAATTATGGCTACACCTTC
CASGTGLNYGYTF
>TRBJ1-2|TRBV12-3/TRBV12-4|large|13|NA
TGTGCCAGCAGTTTTAGCCAGCACTATGGCTACACCTTC
CASSFSQHYGYTF
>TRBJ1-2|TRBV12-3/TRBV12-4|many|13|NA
TGTGCCAGCAGTTTAGGGACTAACTATGGCTACACCTTC
CASSLGTNYGYTF
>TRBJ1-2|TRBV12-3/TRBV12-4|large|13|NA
TGTGCCAGCAGTTTAGCGCGCAGGCTAGGCTACACCTTC
CASSLARRLGYTF
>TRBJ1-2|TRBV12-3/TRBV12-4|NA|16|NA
TGTGCCAGCAGTTTTGAGGGTTGGAAGGGAACGTATGGCTACACCTTC
CASSFEGWKGTYGYTF
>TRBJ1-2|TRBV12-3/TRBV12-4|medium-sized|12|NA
TGTGCCAGCAGTTTGGGGAGCTATGGCTACACCTTC
CASSLGSYGYTF
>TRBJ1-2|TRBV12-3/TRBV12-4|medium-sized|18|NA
TGTGCCAGCAGTTTCACCACGGGACCCATCCGCATAGAGGGTGGCTACACCTTC
CASSFTTGPIRIEGGYTF
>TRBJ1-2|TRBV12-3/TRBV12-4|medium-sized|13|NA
TGTGCCAGCAGTTTAAATACTGGGACGAGCTACACCTTC
CASSLNTGTSYTF
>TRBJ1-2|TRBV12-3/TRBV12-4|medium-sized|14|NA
TGTGCCAGCAGACCGAGACTCGGCGCGTATGGCTACACCTTC
CASRPRLGAYGYTF
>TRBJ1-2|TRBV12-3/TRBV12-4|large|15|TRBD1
TGTGCCAGCAGCTTCGGATTAGCCAGACAGGGCTCCTACACCTTC
CASSFGLARQGSYTF
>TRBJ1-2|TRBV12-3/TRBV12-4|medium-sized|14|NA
TGTGCCAGCAGTGATCGGACGGTGACCTATGGCTACACCTTC
CASSDRTVTYGYTF
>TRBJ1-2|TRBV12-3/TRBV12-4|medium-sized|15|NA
TGTGCCAGCAGTTACCCCACAGACAGTAACTATGGCTACACCTTC
CASSYPTDSNYGYTF
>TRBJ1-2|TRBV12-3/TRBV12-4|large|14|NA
TGTGCCAGCAATCCCTCGGGTGTCAACCAAAGCTACACCTTC
CASNPSGVNQSYTF
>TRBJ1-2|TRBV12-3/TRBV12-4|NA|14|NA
TGTGCCAGCAGTACAAGACAGTCGCTATATGGCTACACCTTC
CASSTRQSLYGYTF
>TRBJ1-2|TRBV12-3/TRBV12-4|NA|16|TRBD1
TGTGCCAGCAGTTTAAATCCCGGGACAGGGCTCTCTGGCTACACCTTC
CASSLNPGTGLSGYTF
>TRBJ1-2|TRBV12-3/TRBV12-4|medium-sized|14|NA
TGTGCCAGCAGTTTAGAGGCGTGGGCACGCGGCTACACCTTC
CASSLEAWARGYTF
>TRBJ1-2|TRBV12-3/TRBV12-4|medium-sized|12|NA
TGTGCCAGCAGAGTTGGAGGGTATGGCTACACCTTC
CASRVGGYGYTF
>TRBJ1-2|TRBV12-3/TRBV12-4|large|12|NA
TGTGCCAGCAGCTCGGATTTCAATGGCTACACCTTC
CASSSDFNGYTF
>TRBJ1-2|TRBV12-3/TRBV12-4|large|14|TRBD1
TGTGCCAGCAGGCGACAGGGATGGCCCTATGGCTACACCTTC
CASRRQGWPYGYTF